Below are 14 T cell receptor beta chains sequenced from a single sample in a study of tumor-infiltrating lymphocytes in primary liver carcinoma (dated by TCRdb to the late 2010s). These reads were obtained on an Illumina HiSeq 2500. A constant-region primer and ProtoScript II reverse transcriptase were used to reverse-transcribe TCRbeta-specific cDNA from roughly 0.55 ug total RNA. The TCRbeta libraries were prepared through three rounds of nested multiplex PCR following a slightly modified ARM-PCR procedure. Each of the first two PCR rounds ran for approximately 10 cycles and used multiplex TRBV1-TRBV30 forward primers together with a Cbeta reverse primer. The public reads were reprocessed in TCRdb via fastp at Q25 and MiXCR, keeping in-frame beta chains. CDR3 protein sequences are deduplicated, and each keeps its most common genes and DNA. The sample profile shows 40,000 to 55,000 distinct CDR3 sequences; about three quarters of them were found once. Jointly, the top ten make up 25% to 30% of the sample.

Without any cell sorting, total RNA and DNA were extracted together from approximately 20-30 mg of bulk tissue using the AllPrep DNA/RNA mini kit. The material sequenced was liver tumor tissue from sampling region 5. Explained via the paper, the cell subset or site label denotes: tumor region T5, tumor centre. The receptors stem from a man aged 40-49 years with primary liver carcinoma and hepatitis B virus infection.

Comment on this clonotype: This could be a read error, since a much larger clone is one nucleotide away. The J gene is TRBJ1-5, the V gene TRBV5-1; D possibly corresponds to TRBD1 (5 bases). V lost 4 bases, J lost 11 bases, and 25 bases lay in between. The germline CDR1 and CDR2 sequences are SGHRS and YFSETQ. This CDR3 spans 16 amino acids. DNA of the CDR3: TGCGCCAGCAGCCCCGGGGGAGGTTTCGGAGCACAGTCCCAGCATTTT. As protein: CASSPGGGFGAQSQHF.

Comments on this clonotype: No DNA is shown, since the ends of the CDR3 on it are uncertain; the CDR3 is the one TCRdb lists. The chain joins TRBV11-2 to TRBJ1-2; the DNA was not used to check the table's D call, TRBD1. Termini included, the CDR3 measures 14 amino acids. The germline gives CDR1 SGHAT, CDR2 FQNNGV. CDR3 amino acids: CGSRERDTTYGCTF.

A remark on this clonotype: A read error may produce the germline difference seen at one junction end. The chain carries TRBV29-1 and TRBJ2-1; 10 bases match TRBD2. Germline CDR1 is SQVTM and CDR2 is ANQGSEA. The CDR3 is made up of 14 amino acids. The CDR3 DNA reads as TGCAGCGTGAGGACTAGCGGATCCCCCAATGAGCGGTTCTTC. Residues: CSVRTSGSPNERFF.

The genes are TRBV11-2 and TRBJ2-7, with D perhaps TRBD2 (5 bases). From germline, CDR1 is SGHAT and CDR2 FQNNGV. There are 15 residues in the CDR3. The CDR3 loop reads CANSLGRRLTYEQYF. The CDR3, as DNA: TGTGCTAACAGCTTAGGCAGGAGGCTTACCTACGAGCAGTACTTC.

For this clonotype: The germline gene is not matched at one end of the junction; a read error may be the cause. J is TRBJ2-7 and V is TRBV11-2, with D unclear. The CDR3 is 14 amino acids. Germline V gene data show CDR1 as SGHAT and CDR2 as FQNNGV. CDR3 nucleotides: TGTGCCAGTAGCTTAGCTGAGACTGCCTACGAGCAGTACTTC. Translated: CASSLAETAYEQYF.

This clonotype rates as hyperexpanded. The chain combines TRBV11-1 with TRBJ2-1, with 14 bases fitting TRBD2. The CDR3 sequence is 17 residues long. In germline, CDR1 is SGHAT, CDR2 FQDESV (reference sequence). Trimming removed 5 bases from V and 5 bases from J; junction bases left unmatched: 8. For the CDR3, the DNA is TGTGCCAGCAGCCTGGGACTAGCGGGAGAAGTTGACAATGAGCAGTTCTTC. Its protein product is CASSLGLAGEVDNEQFF.

The CDR3 sequence is CASSSNDAFEQFF. Written as DNA, the CDR3 is TGTGCCAGCAGCTCAAATGATGCCTTCGAGCAGTTCTTC. The V call is TRBV11-2, the J call TRBJ2-1; no clear D. Germline loops: CDR1 SGHAT, CDR2 FQNNGV. This CDR3 is 13 amino acids long. The V and J ends lost 4 bases and 10 bases respectively, with 14 bases between them. Full variable domain (outside the CDR3, taken from reference TRBV11-2 and TRBJ2-1): EAGVAQSPRYKIIEKRQSVAFWCNPISGHATLYWYQQILGQGPKLLIQFQNNGVVDDSQLPKDRFSAERLKGVDSTLKIQPAKLEDSAVYLCASSSNDAFEQFFGPGTRLTVL.

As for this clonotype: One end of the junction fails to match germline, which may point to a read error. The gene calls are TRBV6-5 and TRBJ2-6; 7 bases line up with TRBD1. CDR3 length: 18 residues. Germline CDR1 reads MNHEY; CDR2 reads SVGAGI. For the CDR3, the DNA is TGTGCCAGCAGTCTTTGGACAGGTATGAATGCTGGGGCCAACGTCCTTACTTTC. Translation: CASSLWTGMNAGANVLTF.

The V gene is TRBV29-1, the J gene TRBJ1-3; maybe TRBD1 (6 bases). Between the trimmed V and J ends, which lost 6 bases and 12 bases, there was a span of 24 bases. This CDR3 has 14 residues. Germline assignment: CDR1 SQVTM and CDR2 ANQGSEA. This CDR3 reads CSVAGQRPGGIIYF. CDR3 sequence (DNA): TGCAGCGTCGCCGGACAGAGGCCCGGAGGCATCATATATTTT.

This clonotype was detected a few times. As DNA, the CDR3 is TGTGCCAGCAGTTACGGACAGGCGAGCACAGATACGCAGTATTTT. Translation gives CASSYGQASTDTQYF. The rearrangement uses TRBV6-6 and TRBJ2-3, with 7 bases aligning to TRBD1. The ends lost 2 bases at V and 0 bases at J; junction bases unmatched: 2. The CDR3 runs to 15 residues. CDR1 is MNHNY and CDR2 is SVGAGI in the germline V gene (reference sequence).

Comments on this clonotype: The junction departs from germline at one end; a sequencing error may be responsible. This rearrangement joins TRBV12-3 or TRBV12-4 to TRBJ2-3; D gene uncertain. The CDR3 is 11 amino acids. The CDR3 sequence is CVSSLGDTQYF. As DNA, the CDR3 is TGTGTCAGCAGTTTAGGTGATACGCAGTATTTT.

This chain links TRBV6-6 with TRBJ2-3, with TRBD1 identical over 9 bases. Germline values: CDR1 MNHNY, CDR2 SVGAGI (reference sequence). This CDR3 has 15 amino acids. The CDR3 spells CISSSGQGSTDTQYF. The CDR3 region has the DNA TGTATCAGCAGTTCGGGACAGGGAAGCACAGATACGCAGTATTTT.

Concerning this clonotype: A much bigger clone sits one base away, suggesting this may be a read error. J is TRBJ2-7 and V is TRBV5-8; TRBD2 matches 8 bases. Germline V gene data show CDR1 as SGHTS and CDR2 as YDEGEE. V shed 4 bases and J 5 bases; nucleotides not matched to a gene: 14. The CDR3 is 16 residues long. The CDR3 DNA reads TGTGCCAGCAGCCAGCCCATAGCGGGAAGTGGTAACGAGCAGTACTTC. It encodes CASSQPIAGSGNEQYF.

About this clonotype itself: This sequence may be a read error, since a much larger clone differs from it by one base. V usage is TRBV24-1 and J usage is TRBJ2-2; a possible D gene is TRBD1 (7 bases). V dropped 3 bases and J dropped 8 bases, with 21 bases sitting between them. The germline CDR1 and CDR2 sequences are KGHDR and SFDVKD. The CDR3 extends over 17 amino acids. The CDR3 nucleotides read TGTGCCACCAGTGATACCTCCGGGAACAGGGGAGGAGGGGAGCTGTTTTTT. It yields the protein CATSDTSGNRGGGELFF.